Presented here are 21 T cell receptor beta chains from one specimen sequenced in a study of CD8+ T cells in alopecia areata. Investigators isolated RNA and reverse transcribed it into cDNA to act as the sequencing template. TCRdb's copy holds only in-frame clones and misses some; the assay was immunoSEQ multiplex PCR. The data show roughly 120,000 clones, more than 40% seen once. Treatment described: oral pan-JAK inhibitor, 5-10 mg twice daily. The sequenced sample was CD4+ T cells sorted from blood, obtained at week 4, from a patient treated with tofacitinib. The receptors come from a human donor with alopecia areata.

The chain has TRBV5-1 and TRBJ2-7; D is unresolved. The CDR3 is 14 amino acids. Germline V gene lookup returns CDR1 SGHRS and CDR2 YFSETQ. V lost 2 bases, J lost 0 bases, and 9 bases lay in between. DNA of the CDR3: TGCGCCAGCAGCTTTGGACCGAGCTCCTACGAGCAGTACTTC. Encoded protein: CASSFGPSSYEQYF.

The chain joins TRBV30 to TRBJ1-1; perhaps TRBD1 as D (6 bases). CDR1 is GTSNPN, CDR2 SVGIG, per germline (reference sequence). The V and J ends lost 1 base and 6 bases respectively, with 15 bases between them. The CDR3 contains 14 residues. CDR3 sequence (DNA): TGTGCCTGGAGTGCGATTACAGGGTTCGCTGAAGCTTTCTTT. This codes for CAWSAITGFAEAFF.

The chain links TRBV30 to TRBJ1-1; a weak D match, TRBD1 (5 bases). V lost 1 base, J lost 0 bases, and 12 bases lay in between. The CDR3 contains 15 residues. The germline V gene encodes CDR1 GTSNPN and CDR2 SVGIG (reference sequence). The CDR3 nucleotides are TGTGCCTGGAGTGGCCTGGGGCGGTTGAACACTGAAGCTTTCTTT. Its translation: CAWSGLGRLNTEAFF.

The chain recombines TRBV30 with TRBJ2-1, with D unclear. This CDR3 region has 13 residues. Looked up from germline, CDR1 is GTSNPN and CDR2 is SVGIG (reference sequence). V lost 0 bases and J 8 bases, leaving 11 bases between the germline ends. The CDR3 here is CAWSVLLVDEQFF. The CDR3 coding sequence is TGTGCCTGGAGTGTACTTCTTGTGGATGAGCAGTTCTTC.

This clone was counted a few times. Additional DNA sequences in this sample encode the identical CDR3. The V and J genes are TRBV7-8 and TRBJ1-2; D is possibly TRBD1 (6 bases). Deletions cut 4 bases from V and 8 bases from J, with 11 bases between. This CDR3 is built from 12 residues. Per the germline V gene, CDR1 is SGHVS and CDR2 is FQNEAQ. The CDR3 here is CASSSTGSGYTF. The CDR3 DNA reads TGTGCCAGCAGCTCCACAGGGTCCGGCTACACCTTC.

This clone was counted a few times. The V call is TRBV19, the J call TRBJ1-1; 9 nucleotides align to TRBD1. This CDR3 has 13 amino acids. CDR1 and CDR2 (germline): LNHDA, SQIVND (reference sequence). Unmatched junction bases numbered 6, after V lost 10 bases and J lost 3 bases. Here the CDR3 reads CATHRDRDTEAFF. The CDR3 DNA sequence: TGTGCCACCCACCGGGACAGGGACACTGAAGCTTTCTTT. The complete variable domain, with remaining parts taken from reference TRBV19 and TRBJ1-1, reads DGGITQSPKYLFRKEGQNVTLSCEQNLNHDAMYWYRQDPGQGLRLIYYSQIVNDFQKGDIAEGYSVSREKKESFPLTVTSAQKNPTAFYLCATHRDRDTEAFFGQGTRLTVV.

This rearrangement joins TRBV29-1 to TRBJ1-1; possibly TRBD1 for D (6 bases). Trimming pared 4 bases from V and 0 bases from J, leaving 18 bases between. This CDR3 region has 16 residues. Germline CDR1 reads SQVTM; CDR2 reads ANQGSEA. CDR3 region: CSVVPLQGRLNTEAFF. CDR3 nucleotides: TGCAGCGTTGTGCCCTTACAGGGTCGCTTGAACACTGAAGCTTTCTTT.

The chain joins TRBV7-9 to TRBJ1-1; D possibly corresponds to TRBD1 (5 bases). V lost 5 bases, J lost 1 base, and 11 bases lay in between. This CDR3 has 14 residues. Germline V gene sequence: CDR1 SEHNR, CDR2 FQNEAQ (reference sequence). CDR3 bases: TGTGCCAGCAGCGTCGGGACGGAGAACACTGAAGCTTTCTTT. Its translation: CASSVGTENTEAFF.

The J gene is TRBJ2-2, the V gene TRBV18, with D unclear. The CDR3 consists of 13 residues. Looked up from germline, CDR1 is KGHSH and CDR2 is LQKENI. Trimming removed 3 bases at V and 6 bases at J, with 8 bases between. CDR3 nucleotide sequence: TGTGCCAGCTCACCTCCAGTGCCCGGGGAGCTGTTTTTT. Translating gives CASSPPVPGELFF.

The V and J genes are TRBV7-9 and TRBJ2-7, with 8 positions matching TRBD2. This CDR3 is built from 14 residues. Germline V gene data show CDR1 as SEHNR and CDR2 as FQNEAQ (reference sequence). V dropped 5 bases and J dropped 2; count of bases not matched to a gene: 5. The CDR3 region has the DNA TGTGCCAGCAGCCTGGGACTAGGGGCCTACGAGCAGTACTTC. This codes for CASSLGLGAYEQYF. Together with reference TRBV7-9 and TRBJ2-7, the CDR3 gives the full variable domain: DTGVSQNPRHKITKRGQNVTFRCDPISEHNRLYWYRQTLGQGPEFLTYFQNEAQLEKSRLLSDRFSAERPKGSFSTLEIQRTEQGDSAMYLCASSLGLGAYEQYFGPGTRLTVT.

This sequence joins TRBV29-1 and TRBJ2-3; TRBD2 agrees at 11 bases. The germline gives CDR1 SQVTM, CDR2 ANQGSEA. The CDR3 covers 15 residues. With 4 bases clipped from V and 2 bases from J, the junction kept 5 bases outside the gene matches. The CDR3 sequence is CSVVLAGGPTDTQYF. CDR3 sequence (DNA): TGCAGCGTTGTGCTAGCGGGGGGTCCCACAGATACGCAGTATTTT.

This clone was seen only a few times. The chain recombines TRBV23-1 with TRBJ2-2; D might be TRBD1 or TRBD2, each matching 6 bases. TRBV23-1 is assigned to the ORF class and has an uncertain function. The CDR3 covers 19 residues. Trimming cost V 8 bases and J 6 bases, with 31 bases left between them. The CDR3 DNA is TGCGCCAGCTCTGGGGGGCGACGGAAAATGGGAGCGGGTTCCGGGGAGCTGTTTTTT. Translation gives CASSGGRRKMGAGSGELFF.

The V and J genes are TRBV7-7 and TRBJ2-2, with D tentatively TRBD1 (6 bases). Trimming removed 5 bases at V and 4 bases at J, with 8 bases between. The CDR3 is made up of 13 amino acids. Germline CDR1 is SSHAT and CDR2 is FNYEAQ (reference sequence). CDR3 in DNA: TGTGCCAGCAGCCGGGACACCACCGGGGAGCTGTTTTTT. It specifies CASSRDTTGELFF.

The chain carries TRBV5-1 and TRBJ1-4; possible D gene TRBD1, 6 bases. V was cut by 5 bases and J by 7 bases, with 18 bases left in between. The germline V gene has CDR1 SGHRS and CDR2 YFSETQ. CDR3 length: 15 residues. CDR3 region: CASSPTGMRSEKLFF. CDR3 bases: TGCGCCAGCAGTCCCACAGGGATGAGGTCTGAAAAACTGTTTTTT.

The V gene is TRBV5-6, the J gene TRBJ2-5, with 7 positions matching TRBD2. With V trimmed by 4 bases and J by 5 bases, 17 bases remained unmatched. This CDR3 is 17 amino acids long. Germline values: CDR1 SGHDT, CDR2 YYEEEE. In DNA form, the CDR3 reads TGTGCCAGCAGCCCCAAGCCCCGACTAGCTCCATGGGAGACCCAGTACTTC. Translation gives CASSPKPRLAPWETQYF.

The chain carries TRBV29-1 and TRBJ2-7; maybe TRBD2 (7 bases). V shed 6 bases and J shed 2 bases, with 17 bases lying between them. The CDR3 contains 14 residues. Germline CDR1 reads SQVTM; CDR2 reads ANQGSEA. The DNA for the CDR3 is TGCAGCGTGGTAAGGGGGGGGAGGACCTACGAGCAGTACTTC. This sequence encodes CSVVRGGRTYEQYF.

This clone was recorded once. The chain joins TRBV30 to TRBJ2-7; TRBD2 matches 7 bases. J gave up 3 bases and V 0 bases, and 5 bases lay outside the gene matches. The CDR3 sequence is 14 residues long. The germline V gene encodes CDR1 GTSNPN and CDR2 SVGIG (reference sequence). CDR3 DNA: TGTGCCTGGAGTGTGGGGGGGGACCTCTACGAGCAGTACTTC. Its translation is CAWSVGGDLYEQYF. The variable domain in full, completed from reference TRBV30 and TRBJ2-7, reads SQTIHQWPATLVQPVGSPLSLECTVEGTSNPNLYWYRQAAGRGLQLLFYSVGIGQISSEVPQNLSASRPQDRQFILSSKKLLLSDSGFYLCAWSVGGDLYEQYFGPGTRLTVT.

This clone was seen only a few times. V usage is TRBV29-1 and J usage is TRBJ2-2; 7 nucleotides agree with TRBD1. The germline gives CDR1 SQVTM, CDR2 ANQGSEA. The CDR3 has 13 residues. After removal of 7 bases from V and 0 bases from J, the junction contained 2 bases not matched to a gene. CDR3 sequence reads: CSGGQPNTGELFF. CDR3 coding DNA: TGCAGCGGGGGACAGCCGAACACCGGGGAGCTGTTTTTT.

This clone was observed a few times. The chain carries TRBV29-1 and TRBJ1-4, with D perhaps matching TRBD1 (5 bases). This CDR3 spans 15 amino acids. Trimming pared 6 bases from V and 8 bases from J, leaving 22 bases between. Germline loops: CDR1 SQVTM, CDR2 ANQGSEA. CDR3 residues: CSVLRQWGSGEKLFF. The CDR3 DNA sequence: TGCAGCGTACTCCGTCAGTGGGGGAGCGGGGAAAAACTGTTTTTT.

The chain recombines TRBV2 with TRBJ2-4; TRBD2 might be the D (6 bases). From germline, CDR1 is SNHLY and CDR2 FYNNEI. The length of the CDR3 is 13 residues. Trimming left V 3 bases short and J 6 bases short, with 9 bases between. The CDR3 DNA reads TGTGCCAGCAGTGAGCGGGGTTCAAACATTCAGTACTTC. Translated, it gives CASSERGSNIQYF.

The genes are TRBV6-5 and TRBJ1-1; 9 bases match TRBD1. Germline lookup yields CDR1 MNHEY and CDR2 SVGAGI. Trimming cost V 7 bases and J 1 base; bases outside gene matches: 7. This CDR3 is 15 amino acids long. This CDR3 reads CASTVNRGPNTEAFF. In DNA form, the CDR3 reads TGTGCCAGCACCGTAAACAGGGGGCCGAACACTGAAGCTTTCTTT.